This T cell receptor beta chain was found in a study of blood T cell repertoires in COVID-19 (dated by TCRdb to the early 2020s). At the level of the whole study: The collaborator samples originated in the United States, Italy and Spain and spanned the acute and convalescent phases of COVID-19. The repertoires were released in a freely available public database meant as a resource for research on the immune response to SARS-CoV-2. Deeply sampled blood TCRbeta repertoires from subjects exposed to, actively infected with, or recovered from COVID-19 were included in the dataset. A de-identified subject ID, COVID-19 status, age in years and sex were almost always included in the sample metadata. The material from the prospective study consisted of cDNA or gDNA derived from T cells, B-cell-depleted T cells, or PBMCs. Where available, HLA class I and class II types were taken from metadata supplied by the sample provider and were not determined by assay-based typing. The samples were drawn from two sources: the first 160 participants of the ongoing ImmuneRACE study, and fewer than 1,500 subjects contributed by 6 global collaborators. Paper-wide results and their limitations: How much clinical and demographic metadata was included differed by source and by participant, and the metadata was provided uncurated.

Each collaborating institution followed its own protocols to collect whole blood in K2EDTA tubes. Collaborator samples were shipped for TCRbeta analysis as frozen whole blood, isolated PBMCs, or DNA extracted from either sample type. The junction carries 10 bases between V and J, which are trimmed by 2 bases and 1 base respectively. CDR1 and CDR2 are read off the germline V gene (reference sequence) as MNHNY and SVGAGI. From cysteine to phenylalanine, the CDR3 is 15 amino acids long. The retained sequence is limited to the CDR3, 45 bases, with the frame set at the first base. This clone was recorded only once. This receptor's antigen is unknown. No base-level quality is on record; no much larger clone is a single base apart. The immunoSEQ Assay, a bias-controlled multiplex PCR, was used to amplify TCRbeta CDR3 regions from genomic DNA. On the authors' methods: Within the assay, amplification of reference gene primers was used to estimate how many nucleated cells each sample contained. To quantify the absolute abundance of each unique TCRbeta CDR3 rearrangement, sequence reads were collapsed and filtered. For each sample, productive Simpson clonality was calculated as the square root of Simpson's diversity index across productive rearrangements. Held by TCRdb, this immuneACCESS table contains in-frame sequences only and omits some clones. Under half of the omission traces to an unresolved V gene where checked; the cause of the rest is unknown. V, J and clone size were drawn from that table, and D and trimming were deduced from the DNA. The sample includes under 150,000 clones, with approximately 87% observed a single time. Less than 2.5% of the sample rests with the top ten.

The chain links TRBV6-6 with TRBJ2-3; the D gene is not confidently resolved. This receptor was obtained from a man in his fifties or sixties with active COVID-19. Specimen: peripheral blood. The CDR3 protein: CASSYPDTGTDTQYF. The bases read TGTGCCAGCAGTTACCCCGACACAGGCACAGATACGCAGTATTTT.